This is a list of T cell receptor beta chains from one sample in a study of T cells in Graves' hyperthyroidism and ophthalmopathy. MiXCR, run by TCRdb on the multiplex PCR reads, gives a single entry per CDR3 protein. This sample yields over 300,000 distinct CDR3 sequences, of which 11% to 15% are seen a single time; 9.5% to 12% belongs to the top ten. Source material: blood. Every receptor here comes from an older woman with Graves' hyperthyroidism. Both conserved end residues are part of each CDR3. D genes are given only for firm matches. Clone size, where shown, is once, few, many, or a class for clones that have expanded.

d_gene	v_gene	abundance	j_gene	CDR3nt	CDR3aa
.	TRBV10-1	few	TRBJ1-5	TGCGCCAGCAGTGATAGGGTAAGGGGGATCTATAGCAATCAGCCCCAGCATTTT	CASSDRVRGIYSNQPQHF
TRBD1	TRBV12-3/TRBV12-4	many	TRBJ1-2	TGTGCCAGCAGCCGCTCACAGGGGGTAGGCTACACCTTC	CASSRSQGVGYTF
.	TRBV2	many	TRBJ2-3	TGTGCCAGCACCCTGGGGTTCGGGGATACGCAGTATTTT	CASTLGFGDTQYF
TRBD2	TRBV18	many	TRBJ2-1	TGTGCCAGCTCAGGACTAGCGGGATTCAATGAGCAGTTCTTC	CASSGLAGFNEQFF
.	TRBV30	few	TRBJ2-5	TGTGCCTGGAGTCGAAGAGAGACCCAGTACTTC	CAWSRRETQYF
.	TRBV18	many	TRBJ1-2	TGTGCCAGCTCACCATCGGCGGGGGGCGGCTATGGCTACACCTTC	CASSPSAGGGYGYTF
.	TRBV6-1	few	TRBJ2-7	TGTGCCAGCCTTGAAGAAGACTACGAGCAGTACTTC	CASLEEDYEQYF
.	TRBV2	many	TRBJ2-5	TGTGCCAGCACCCTAGGGGGACTTACCATGGGGACCCAGTACTTC	CASTLGGLTMGTQYF
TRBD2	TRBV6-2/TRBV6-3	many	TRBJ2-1	TGTGCCAGCAGTTACGGGGGACTAGCAGGATTCCCTGAGCAGTTCTTC	CASSYGGLAGFPEQFF
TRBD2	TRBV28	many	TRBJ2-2	TGTGCCAGCAGTTTCCGGACTAGCCCCGGGGAGCTGTTTTTT	CASSFRTSPGELFF
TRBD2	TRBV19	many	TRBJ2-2	TGTGCCAGTATGGGGAGGGAGGACGCCGGGGAGCTGTTTTTT	CASMGREDAGELFF
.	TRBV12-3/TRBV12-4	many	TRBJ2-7	TGTGCCAGCAGTTTTGTCCCCTACGAGCAGTACTTC	CASSFVPYEQYF
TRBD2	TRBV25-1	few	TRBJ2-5	TGTGCCAGCAGTGAATTGCCTTGGGGGACTAGCGGGGTTCAAGAGACCCAGTACTTC	CASSELPWGTSGVQETQYF
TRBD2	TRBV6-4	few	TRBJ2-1	TGTGCCAGCAGTGACTCGATTATAGCGGGAGACTACAATGAGCAGTTCTTC	CASSDSIIAGDYNEQFF
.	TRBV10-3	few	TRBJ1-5	TGTGCCATCGGGGGCGGGGGGGTCCAGCCCCAGCATTTT	CAIGGGGVQPQHF
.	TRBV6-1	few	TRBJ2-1	TGTGCCAGCAGTCAACCTGGGGGGACAAATTACAATGAGCAGTTCTTC	CASSQPGGTNYNEQFF
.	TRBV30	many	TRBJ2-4	TGTGCCTGGAGGAACAGGGGACTACTAGCCAAAAACATTCAGTACTTC	CAWRNRGLLAKNIQYF
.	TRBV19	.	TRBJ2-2	TGTGCCAGTAGTACCTCCGAGGGGTCTGGATCCGGGGAGCTGTTTTTT	CASSTSEGSGSGELFF
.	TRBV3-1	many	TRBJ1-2	TGTGCCAGCAGCCAAGATGGGGATGGCTACACCTTC	CASSQDGDGYTF
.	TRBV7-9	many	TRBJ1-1	TGTGCCAGCACCAAGCAGGGGAGCACTGAAGCTTTCTTT	CASTKQGSTEAFF
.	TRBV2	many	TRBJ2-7	TGTGCCAGCAGTGTCCGTGGGGAGCAGTACTTC	CASSVRGEQYF
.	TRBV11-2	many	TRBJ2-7	TGTGCCAGCACCGCCTCCGGCGAGCAGTACTTC	CASTASGEQYF
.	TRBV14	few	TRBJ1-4	TGTGCCAGCAGCCAAGGCGAAGGATTCCCTGAAAAACTGTTTTTT	CASSQGEGFPEKLFF
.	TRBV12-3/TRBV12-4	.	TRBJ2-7	TGTGCCTTACTGGGTGAGGGTAGATGCACCTACGAGCAGTACTTC	CALLGEGRCTYEQYF